These T cell receptor beta chains were read from a single sample in a study of cytomegalovirus exposure and HLA in healthy donors. Only in-frame clones appear in the TCRdb table, and some are missing; sequencing was by immunoSEQ multiplex PCR. The table has some 150,000 clones, roughly 80% seen once. The material sequenced was PBMCs. The receptors stem from a man aged 35-49 years in good health and CMV-seropositive. CDR3s include the opening cysteine and the closing phenylalanine or tryptophan. D genes are given only for firm matches. A row's size may be missing; if present it is once, few, many or a size class.

v_gene: TRBV6-6
j_gene: TRBJ2-5
d_gene: TRBD1
abundance: -
CDR3aa: CASLTGGRETQYF
CDR3nt: TGTGCCAGCTTGACAGGGGGCAGGGAGACCCAGTACTTC

v_gene: TRBV6-5
j_gene: TRBJ2-3
d_gene: -
abundance: -
CDR3aa: CASSYARTGTDTQYF
CDR3nt: TGTGCCAGCAGTTACGCCCGGACTGGCACAGATACGCAGTATTTT

v_gene: TRBV7-8
j_gene: TRBJ2-2
d_gene: -
abundance: -
CDR3aa: CASKLDSPNTGELFF
CDR3nt: TGTGCCAGCAAGCTGGACAGTCCTAACACCGGGGAGCTGTTTTTT

v_gene: TRBV5-4
j_gene: TRBJ2-7
d_gene: TRBD1
abundance: -
CDR3aa: CASSSQQGAREQYF
CDR3nt: TGTGCCAGCAGCTCACAACAGGGGGCACGCGAGCAGTACTTC

v_gene: TRBV5-4
j_gene: TRBJ1-2
d_gene: -
abundance: -
CDR3aa: CASSLDLASPDSYGYTF
CDR3nt: TGTGCCAGCAGCTTAGACTTAGCCTCCCCTGACTCCTATGGCTACACCTTC

v_gene: TRBV4-1
j_gene: TRBJ2-7
d_gene: -
abundance: -
CDR3aa: CASSQDPGHPGTYEQYF
CDR3nt: TGCGCCAGCAGCCAAGATCCAGGACATCCCGGCACCTACGAGCAGTACTTC

v_gene: TRBV5-4
j_gene: TRBJ2-3
d_gene: TRBD2
abundance: -
CDR3aa: CASSLGSGGAGDTQYF
CDR3nt: TGTGCCAGCAGCTTAGGTAGCGGGGGGGCAGGAGATACGCAGTATTTT

v_gene: TRBV4-3
j_gene: TRBJ2-7
d_gene: -
abundance: -
CDR3aa: CASSPGGHEQYF
CDR3nt: TGCGCCAGCAGCCCCGGAGGGCACGAGCAGTACTTC

v_gene: TRBV6-1
j_gene: TRBJ1-6
d_gene: TRBD1
abundance: many
CDR3aa: CASSRDRSPLHF
CDR3nt: TGTGCCAGCAGCAGGGACAGATCACCCCTCCACTTT

v_gene: TRBV30
j_gene: TRBJ2-3
d_gene: -
abundance: once
CDR3aa: CAWRGAGRTGTQYF
CDR3nt: TGTGCCTGGAGGGGGGCAGGGAGAACGGGTACGCAGTATTTT

v_gene: TRBV30
j_gene: TRBJ2-7
d_gene: -
abundance: -
CDR3aa: CAWNRGGHHEQYF
CDR3nt: TGTGCCTGGAACAGGGGGGGGCACCACGAGCAGTACTTC

v_gene: TRBV2
j_gene: TRBJ2-7
d_gene: -
abundance: -
CDR3aa: CASSAGSLSYEQYF
CDR3nt: TGTGCCAGCAGTGCCGGGAGCCTCTCCTACGAGCAGTACTTC

v_gene: TRBV5-1
j_gene: TRBJ2-1
d_gene: -
abundance: -
CDR3aa: CASSPGGSSYNEQFF
CDR3nt: TGCGCCAGCAGCCCCGGGGGAAGCTCCTACAATGAGCAGTTCTTC

v_gene: TRBV19
j_gene: TRBJ2-1
d_gene: TRBD2
abundance: -
CDR3aa: CASSSGETLSYNEQFF
CDR3nt: TGTGCCAGTTCTAGCGGGGAAACCCTCTCCTACAATGAGCAGTTCTTC